The next 28 T cell receptor beta chains were all read from a single sample in a study of cytomegalovirus exposure and HLA in healthy donors. PCR primers comprised 60 Vbeta and 13 Jbeta primers. The repertoire was sequenced with immunoSEQ multiplex PCR; TCRdb's copy has only in-frame clones and lacks some. The sample lists 110,000 to 150,000 clones, around 75% occurring once. Sequencing used PBMCs. These receptors were obtained from a female donor in good health and CMV-seronegative.

This rearrangement joins TRBV4-1 to TRBJ2-7; D unresolved. There are 15 residues in the CDR3. Trimming shortened V by 0 bases and J by 2 bases, and 11 bases separated the two germline ends. CDR1 and CDR2 (germline): MGHRA, YSYEKL. Here the CDR3 DNA reads TGCGCCAGCAGCCAAGATGCCCGAGGTCCCTACGAGCAGTACTTC. Protein sequence: CASSQDARGPYEQYF.

V and J are TRBV9 and TRBJ2-3; 10 bases line up with TRBD1. V shed 4 bases and J 2 bases; nucleotides not matched to a gene: 7. The germline gives CDR1 SGDLS, CDR2 YYNGEE. The CDR3 has 16 residues. Here the CDR3 DNA reads TGTGCCAGCAGCTCCCGGACAGGGGGAAACACAGATACGCAGTATTTT. Translating it yields CASSSRTGGNTDTQYF.

The J gene is TRBJ2-7, the V gene TRBV1; the table's D gene call, TRBD2, was not cross checked with the DNA. TRBV1 is listed as a pseudogene. This CDR3 is built from 14 residues. CDR3 bases: TGCACCAGCAGCCAAAGCGGGATTAAAGAAGAGCAGTACTTC. Translating it yields CTSSQSGIKEEQYF.

This clone was seen more than once but under ten times. The gene calls are TRBV7-8 and TRBJ1-5; weak D call: TRBD1 (6 bases). The length of the CDR3 is 15 residues. Trimming cost V 2 bases and J 0 bases, with 8 bases left between them. Germline V lookup: CDR1 SGHVS, CDR2 FQNEAQ. In DNA, the CDR3 is TGTGCCAGCAGCTTACTGGGGGCTAGCAATCAGCCCCAGCATTTT. Translating it yields CASSLLGASNQPQHF.

The genes are TRBV10-1 and TRBJ2-1; TRBD2 matches at 14 bases. V was pared by 3 bases and J by 9 bases, with 13 bases of the junction left unmatched. This CDR3 is 18 amino acids long. Germline values: CDR1 WNHNN, CDR2 SYGVQD (reference sequence). The CDR3 nucleotides read TGCGCCAGCAGTGACCCCGGGGTATTGGGACTAGCGGGAGTTGAGCAGTTCTTC. This encodes CASSDPGVLGLAGVEQFF.

The chain combines TRBV6-5 with TRBJ2-5, with 9 bases fitting TRBD1. This CDR3 is built from 13 residues. The trim removed 5 bases at V and 7 bases at J, leaving 5 bases unmatched. Germline CDR1 reads MNHEY; CDR2 reads SVGAGI. The CDR3 protein is CASSRDRERTQYF. Here the CDR3 DNA reads TGTGCCAGCAGTCGGGACAGGGAAAGGACCCAGTACTTC.

The V and J genes are TRBV13 and TRBJ1-1; 7 bases agree with TRBD1. CDR3 length equals 17 residues. Germline CDR1 PRHDT, CDR2 FYEKMQ (reference sequence). The V segment lost 5 bases and the J segment 1 base; nucleotides outside the gene matches: 13. The CDR3: CASSTDRERVRNTEAFF. The CDR3 nucleotides read TGTGCCAGCAGCACAGACAGGGAGAGGGTAAGGAACACTGAAGCTTTCTTT.

V and J are TRBV7-9 and TRBJ2-3; TRBD1 matches at 8 bases. Germline loops: CDR1 SEHNR, CDR2 FQNEAQ (reference sequence). This CDR3 is 16 amino acids long. Losses at the gene ends were 5 bases for V and 3 bases for J; bases not matched to a gene: 10. CDR3 residues: CASSTDRDRKTDTQYF. The CDR3 bases are TGTGCCAGCAGCACAGATCGGGACAGGAAGACAGATACGCAGTATTTT.

This clone was recorded a few times. This chain connects TRBV10-2 to TRBJ2-7, with 7 bases lining up with TRBD1. Germline V lookup: CDR1 WSHSY, CDR2 SAAADI. V shed 5 bases and J 3 bases; nucleotides not matched to a gene: 10. The length of the CDR3 is 15 residues. Written as DNA, the CDR3 is TGCGCCAGCAGTAGAATCCAGGGGGAGCTCTACGAGCAGTACTTC. Protein sequence: CASSRIQGELYEQYF.

This sequence joins TRBV5-1 and TRBJ2-4; 13 bases are shared with TRBD2. Trimming at V came to 0 bases and at J to 5 bases, leaving 2 bases not matched to a gene. The CDR3 loop spans 16 amino acids. Germline V gene sequence: CDR1 SGHRS, CDR2 YFSETQ. CDR3 residues: CASSLGLAGGENIQYF. The CDR3 nucleotides read TGCGCCAGCAGCTTGGGACTAGCGGGAGGCGAAAACATTCAGTACTTC.

This chain links TRBV7-6 with TRBJ2-1; D might be TRBD2 (6 bases). Germline-derived CDR1 and CDR2 are SGHVS and FNYEAQ. This CDR3 is 12 amino acids long. The V gene lost 5 bases and the J gene lost 7 bases, with 9 bases spanning the gap. The CDR3 DNA reads as TGTGCCAGCAGCCTGGAGGGGAATGAGCAGTTCTTC. It specifies CASSLEGNEQFF.

The genes are TRBV18 and TRBJ2-3, with 7 positions matching TRBD1. Per the germline V gene, CDR1 is KGHSH and CDR2 is LQKENI. V lost 4 bases and J lost 0; bases outside the gene matches: 13. The CDR3 totals 18 residues. The CDR3 is CASSRLPPGGFSTDTQYF. The CDR3 nucleotides are TGTGCCAGCTCACGGCTGCCACCAGGGGGATTCAGCACAGATACGCAGTATTTT.

V gene TRBV28 combines with J gene TRBJ1-4; D not resolved. The CDR3 runs 15 residues. The V end lost 4 bases, the J end lost 0 bases, and 9 bases lay between the germline ends. Looked up from germline, CDR1 is MDHEN and CDR2 is SYDVKM. The CDR3 loop reads CASSSPGTTNEKLFF. CDR3 DNA: TGTGCCAGCAGTTCACCGGGGACAACTAATGAAAAACTGTTTTTT.

The rearrangement links TRBV4-1 to TRBJ2-7; D remains unclear. Germline values: CDR1 MGHRA, CDR2 YSYEKL. The CDR3 spans 14 residues. The ends were cut back, 1 base at V and 3 bases at J, with 10 bases in the middle. The CDR3 sequence is CASSQGEQYYEQYF. For the CDR3, the DNA is TGCGCCAGCAGCCAAGGCGAGCAATACTACGAGCAGTACTTC.

This chain uses TRBV2 with TRBJ1-6; maybe TRBD1 (5 bases). CDR1 is SNHLY and CDR2 is FYNNEI in the germline V gene. The CDR3 has 13 amino acids. V was clipped by 7 bases and J by 4 bases, with 8 bases between them. CDR3 loop: CASMGQYNSPLHF. In DNA, the CDR3 is TGTGCCAGCATGGGGCAGTATAATTCACCCCTCCACTTT.

The rearrangement uses TRBV10-3 and TRBJ2-1, with TRBD2 matching 11 bases. There are 18 residues in the CDR3. V was pared by 0 bases and J by 6 bases, with 10 bases of the junction left unmatched. Germline V lookup: CDR1 ENHRY, CDR2 SYGVKD. CDR3 nucleotides: TGTGCCATCAGTGAGTCGACTCGCCTAGCGGGAGGAAGCAATGAGCAGTTCTTC. This translates into CAISESTRLAGGSNEQFF.

The V call is TRBV9, the J call TRBJ1-5; TRBD1 matches at 7 bases. CDR3 size: 15 residues. J lost 1 base, V lost 4 bases, and 5 bases had no gene match. Germline loops: CDR1 SGDLS, CDR2 YYNGEE. CDR3 nucleotides: TGTGCCAGCAGCCCCGCGGGACAGAGCAATCAGCCCCAGCATTTT. It translates to CASSPAGQSNQPQHF.

Regarding this clone: At one end, the junction sequence differs from germline, possibly due to a read error. This chain uses TRBV6-1 with TRBJ2-7; TRBD1 aligns across 9 bases. The CDR3 is made up of 14 amino acids. CDR1 and CDR2 (germline): MNHNS, SASEGT. This CDR3 is CASCETGGHYEQYF. DNA of the CDR3: TGTGCCAGCTGTGAGACAGGGGGACACTACGAGCAGTACTTC.

The rearrangement links TRBV25-1 to TRBJ2-1; TRBD2 agrees at 10 bases. The CDR3 consists of 17 residues. CDR1 is MGHDK and CDR2 is SYGVNS in the germline V gene. The ends lost 2 bases at V and 10 bases at J; junction bases unmatched: 14. The CDR3 reads CASSETAGLAGVNEQFF. The CDR3 region has the DNA TGTGCCAGCAGTGAAACGGCAGGGCTAGCGGGAGTAAACGAGCAGTTCTTC. Using reference TRBV25-1 and TRBJ2-1 for the parts outside the CDR3, the full variable domain is EADIYQTPRYLVIGTGKKITLECSQTMGHDKMYWYQQDPGMELHLIHYSYGVNSTEKGDLSSESTVSRIRTEHFPLTLESARPSHTSQYLCASSETAGLAGVNEQFFGPGTRLTVL.

The J gene is TRBJ2-3, the V gene TRBV28; TRBD2 agrees at 9 bases. Germline lookup yields CDR1 MDHEN and CDR2 SYDVKM. After removal of 5 bases from V and 2 bases from J, the junction contained 5 bases not matched to a gene. The CDR3 totals 15 residues. CDR3 sequence: CASSIAGDSTDTQYF. The DNA of the CDR3 is TGTGCCAGCAGTATAGCGGGAGATTCCACAGATACGCAGTATTTT. The full variable domain, in which reference TRBV28 and TRBJ2-3 provide the parts outside the CDR3, is DVKVTQSSRYLVKRTGEKVFLECVQDMDHENMFWYRQDPGLGLRLIYFSYDVKMKEKGDIPEGYSVSREKKERFSLILESASTNQTSMYLCASSIAGDSTDTQYFGPGTRLTVL.

The chain joins TRBV19 to TRBJ2-7; 9 bases are shared with TRBD2. The CDR3 extends over 14 amino acids. After removal of 5 bases from V and 6 bases from J, the junction contained 8 bases not matched to a gene. Germline V gene sequence: CDR1 LNHDA, CDR2 SQIVND (reference sequence). The CDR3: CASSPRVSGSEQYF. In DNA form, the CDR3 reads TGTGCCAGTAGTCCCCGGGTTAGCGGGAGCGAGCAGTACTTC. The full variable domain, with the rest looked up from reference TRBV19 and TRBJ2-7, is DGGITQSPKYLFRKEGQNVTLSCEQNLNHDAMYWYRQDPGQGLRLIYYSQIVNDFQKGDIAEGYSVSREKKESFPLTVTSAQKNPTAFYLCASSPRVSGSEQYFGPGTRLTVT.

The chain is built from TRBV28 and TRBJ1-2; no firm D call. Deletions cut 10 bases from V and 8 bases from J, with 17 bases between. CDR3 length: 12 residues. Per germline, CDR1 MDHEN and CDR2 SYDVKM. The CDR3 DNA reads as TGTGCCATCCGGGAGAGGGTCATCGGCTACACCTTC. Its translation: CAIRERVIGYTF.

V is TRBV7-8 and J is TRBJ2-3, with D possibly TRBD1 on 5 matching bases. Germline V CDR1 and CDR2: SGHVS, FQNEAQ. V lost 5 bases and J lost 2, with 11 bases in between. The CDR3 runs to 14 residues. CDR3 amino acids: CASSHDRPTDTQYF. CDR3 DNA sequence: TGTGCCAGCAGCCATGACAGACCCACAGATACGCAGTATTTT.

Remarks on this clone: This CDR3 is missing its conserved last phenylalanine or tryptophan, likely due to a read error. The chain's CDR3 is CSVLTDLNTEAFV. The CDR3 nucleotides are TGCAGCGTATTGACAGACTTGAACACTGAAGCTTTCGTT. V and J are TRBV29-1 and TRBJ1-1, with a possible D match to TRBD1 (5 bases). Trimming removed 6 bases at V and 0 bases at J, with 11 bases between. Germline V gives CDR1 SQVTM, CDR2 ANQGSEA. The CDR3 length is 13 residues.

This sequence joins TRBV5-6 and TRBJ1-1; TRBD1 might be the D (6 bases). The CDR3 extends over 14 amino acids. The V gene lost 2 bases and the J gene lost 0 bases, with 8 bases spanning the gap. The germline gives CDR1 SGHDT, CDR2 YYEEEE. As DNA, the CDR3 is TGTGCCAGCAGCTTACAGGGTATGAACACTGAAGCTTTCTTT. Amino acid sequence: CASSLQGMNTEAFF.

Concerning this clone itself: Mismatch with germline at one junction end may stem from a read error. The CDR3 sequence is CASSKGQGAGETQYF. In nucleotides, the CDR3 is TGTGCTAGCAGTAAAGGACAGGGGGCAGGAGAGACCCAGTACTTC. The chain recombines TRBV7-7 with TRBJ2-5; TRBD1 aligns across 11 bases. Germline CDR1 SSHAT, CDR2 FNYEAQ (reference sequence). The CDR3 covers 15 residues.

The chain joins TRBV6-4 to TRBJ1-1; no reliable D call. The CDR3 contains 15 residues. V dropped 5 bases and J dropped 3 bases, with 16 bases sitting between them. Germline V CDR1 and CDR2: MRHNA, SNTAGT. In nucleotides, the CDR3 is TGTGCCAGCAGTTTAACTCCCTTACCGGACACTGAAGCTTTCTTT. This encodes CASSLTPLPDTEAFF.

This chain connects TRBV6-1 to TRBJ2-3; a weak D match, TRBD2 (6 bases). Trimming left V 0 bases short and J 0 bases short, with 7 bases between. Germline CDR1 MNHNS, CDR2 SASEGT. CDR3 length: 15 residues. Here the CDR3 DNA reads TGTGCCAGCAGTGAAGCGGGAGGTAGCACAGATACGCAGTATTTT. Translation: CASSEAGGSTDTQYF.